Below are 9 T cell receptor beta chains sequenced from a single sample in a study of blood T cell repertoires in COVID-19. The repertoire was sequenced with immunoSEQ multiplex PCR; TCRdb's copy has only in-frame clones and lacks some. Counted here are over 200,000 clones, roughly 83% occurring once; the ten biggest clones make up about 27%. Sequenced sample: peripheral blood. The receptors stem from a man aged 35 to 55 with acute or convalescent COVID-19.

The chain couples TRBV6-6 to TRBJ2-2; 10 bases align to TRBD2. V lost 5 bases to trimming and J lost 6 bases; unmatched junction nucleotides: 12. The CDR3 has 17 residues. Germline lookup yields CDR1 MNHNY and CDR2 SVGAGI (reference sequence). The CDR3 spells CASSRQRLAGVSGELFF. CDR3 bases: TGTGCCAGCAGTCGTCAGAGGCTAGCGGGAGTCTCCGGGGAGCTGTTTTTT.

This clone was recorded a few times. This chain links TRBV10-3 with TRBJ1-2, with D uncertain. This CDR3 is 13 amino acids long. Germline V gene data show CDR1 as ENHRY and CDR2 as SYGVKD. Between the trimmed V and J ends, which lost 0 bases and 3 bases, there was a span of 5 bases. For the CDR3, the DNA is TGTGCCATCAGTGAGTCGGCAGACTATGGCTACACCTTC. Translating gives CAISESADYGYTF.

The chain recombines TRBV19 with TRBJ1-1, with D possibly being TRBD1 (6 bases). Trimming shortened V by 9 bases and J by 2 bases, and 16 bases separated the two germline ends. The CDR3 runs to 14 residues. Germline CDR1 reads LNHDA; CDR2 reads SQIVND (reference sequence). The CDR3, as DNA: TGTGCCAGCGTACTCAGGGGCGTAAACACTGAAGCTTTCTTT. Translated, it gives CASVLRGVNTEAFF.

The chain joins TRBV5-1 to TRBJ2-2, with unresolved D. Looked up from germline, CDR1 is SGHRS and CDR2 is YFSETQ. The CDR3 is 11 residues long. The V gene lost 2 bases and the J gene lost 8 bases, with 4 bases spanning the gap. CDR3 amino acids: CASSFGGELFF. The CDR3 DNA is TGCGCCAGCAGCTTCGGGGGGGAGCTGTTTTTT. Supplemented by reference TRBV5-1 and TRBJ2-2, the full variable domain reads KAGVTQTPRYLIKTRGQQVTLSCSPISGHRSVSWYQQTPGQGLQFLFEYFSETQRNKGNFPGRFSGRQFSNSRSEMNVSTLELGDSALYLCASSFGGELFFGEGSRLTVL.

This clone has only one observation. The chain combines TRBV6-2 or TRBV6-3 with TRBJ1-4; D unresolved. V lost 5 bases to trimming and J lost 8 bases, with 21 bases between them. The CDR3 sequence is 16 residues long. Germline V gene lookup returns CDR1 MNHEY and CDR2 SVGEGT. The CDR3 region is CASSQRYRVAGEKLFF. The CDR3 DNA sequence: TGTGCCAGCAGTCAAAGATACCGGGTTGCGGGCGAAAAACTGTTTTTT.

The rearrangement joins TRBV11-2 to TRBJ2-7; TRBD2 agrees at 9 bases. The J segment lost 7 bases and the V segment lost 6 bases, leaving 7 bases of the junction unmatched. The CDR3 length is 13 residues. The V gene's germline CDR1 is SGHAT and CDR2 FQNNGV. The CDR3 DNA reads as TGTGCCAGCAGTTCGGGACTAGCTCAAGAGCAGTACTTC. Translating it yields CASSSGLAQEQYF. The variable domain in full, with the rest retrieved from reference TRBV11-2 and TRBJ2-7, is EAGVAQSPRYKIIEKRQSVAFWCNPISGHATLYWYQQILGQGPKLLIQFQNNGVVDDSQLPKDRFSAERLKGVDSTLKIQPAKLEDSAVYLCASSSGLAQEQYFGPGTRLTVT.

The V and J genes are TRBV27 and TRBJ1-5, with 9 bases matching TRBD1. V lost 5 bases, J lost 4 bases, and 6 bases stayed unmatched. The CDR3 contains 15 residues. Looked up from germline, CDR1 is MNHEY and CDR2 is SMNVEV (reference sequence). CDR3 in amino acids: CASSRDRVGNQPQHF. The CDR3 nucleotides are TGTGCCAGCAGTCGGGACAGGGTTGGAAATCAGCCCCAGCATTTT.

The CDR3 region is CASSQRQGWNTEAFF. CDR3 DNA: TGTGCCAGCAGTCAGCGACAGGGGTGGAACACTGAAGCTTTCTTT. The V and J genes are TRBV6-2 or TRBV6-3 and TRBJ1-1; 8 bases match TRBD1. Trimming at V came to 5 bases and at J to 1 base, leaving 6 bases not matched to a gene. Germline lookup yields CDR1 MNHEY and CDR2 SVGEGT. The CDR3 is 15 amino acids.

This clone has more than one count but fewer than ten. The rearrangement joins TRBV6-6 to TRBJ1-6; 7 bases line up with TRBD1. The CDR3 runs to 14 residues. V was clipped by 0 bases and J by 7 bases; unmatched bases: 0. The germline gives CDR1 MNHNY, CDR2 SVGAGI (reference sequence). Here the CDR3 DNA reads TGTGCCAGCAGTTACTCAGGGGGCAATTCACCCCTCCACTTT. Protein sequence: CASSYSGGNSPLHF.